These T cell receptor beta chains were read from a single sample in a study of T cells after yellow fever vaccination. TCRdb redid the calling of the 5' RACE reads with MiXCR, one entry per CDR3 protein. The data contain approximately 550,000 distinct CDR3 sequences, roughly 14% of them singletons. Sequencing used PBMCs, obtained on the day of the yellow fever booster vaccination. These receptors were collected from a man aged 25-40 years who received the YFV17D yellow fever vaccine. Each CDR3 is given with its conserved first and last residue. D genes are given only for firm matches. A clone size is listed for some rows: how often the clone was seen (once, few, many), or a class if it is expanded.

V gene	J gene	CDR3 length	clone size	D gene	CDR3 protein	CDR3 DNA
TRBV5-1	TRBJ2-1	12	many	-	CASSGQHNEQFF	TGCGCCAGCAGCGGACAGCACAATGAGCAGTTCTTC
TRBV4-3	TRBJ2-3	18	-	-	CASSQDRRGRGARDTQYF	TGCGCCAGCAGCCAAGATCGCAGGGGCAGGGGAGCGAGGGATACGCAGTATTTT
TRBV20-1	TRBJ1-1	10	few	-	CSFQNTEAFF	TGCAGTTTTCAGAACACTGAAGCTTTCTTT
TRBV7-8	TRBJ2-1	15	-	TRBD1	CASSQTTGHLNEQFF	TGTGCCAGCAGCCAGACGACAGGGCATCTCAATGAGCAGTTCTTC
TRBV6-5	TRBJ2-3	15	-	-	CASSYSPGFTDTQYF	TGTGCCAGCAGTTATTCCCCAGGGTTTACAGATACGCAGTATTTT
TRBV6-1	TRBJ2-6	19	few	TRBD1	CASSLWDRGFLSGANVLTF	TGTGCCAGCAGCCTTTGGGACAGGGGCTTCCTTTCTGGGGCCAACGTCCTGACTTTC
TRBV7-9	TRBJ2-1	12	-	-	CASSVLSGEQFF	TGTGCCAGCAGCGTCCTCTCGGGGGAGCAGTTCTTC
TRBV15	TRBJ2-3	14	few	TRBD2	CATGGRAITDTQYF	TGTGCCACAGGCGGGAGGGCCATCACAGATACGCAGTATTTT
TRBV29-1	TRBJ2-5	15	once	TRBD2	CSVEGTSGPQETQYF	TGCAGCGTTGAGGGGACTAGCGGCCCACAAGAGACCCAGTACTTC
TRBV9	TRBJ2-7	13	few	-	CASSHVDGGEQYF	TGTGCCAGCAGCCATGTAGACGGGGGCGAGCAGTACTTC
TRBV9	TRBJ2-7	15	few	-	CASSVEVMGSYEQYF	TGTGCCAGCAGCGTAGAGGTCATGGGCTCCTACGAGCAGTACTTC
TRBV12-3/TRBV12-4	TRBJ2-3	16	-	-	CASSPAGTTFGVTQYF	TGTGCCAGCAGTCCAGCCGGGACCACATTTGGGGTGACGCAGTATTTT
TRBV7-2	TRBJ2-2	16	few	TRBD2	CASSLFSGRDIGELFF	TGTGCCAGCAGCTTATTCAGCGGGAGGGATATCGGGGAGCTGTTTTTT
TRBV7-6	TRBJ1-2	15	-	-	CASSLGQREHYGYTF	TGTGCCAGCAGCTTAGGGCAGAGAGAGCACTATGGCTACACCTTC
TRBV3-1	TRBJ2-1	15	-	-	CASSQDLQRDNEQFF	TGTGCCAGCAGCCAAGATCTGCAGCGGGACAATGAGCAGTTCTTC
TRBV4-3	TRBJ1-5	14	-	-	CASSQRDRDQPQHF	TGCGCCAGCAGCCAGAGGGACCGCGATCAGCCCCAGCATTTT
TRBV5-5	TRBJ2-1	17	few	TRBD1	CASSEHGGTGAYNEQFF	TGTGCCAGCAGCGAGCACGGGGGGACAGGGGCCTACAATGAGCAGTTCTTC
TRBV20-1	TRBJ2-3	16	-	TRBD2	CSASKVSGSLGDTQYF	TGCAGTGCTAGTAAAGTTAGCGGGTCGTTAGGCGATACGCAGTATTTT
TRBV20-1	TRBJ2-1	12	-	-	CSGVGLSNEQFF	TGCAGTGGGGTAGGCCTCTCCAATGAGCAGTTCTTC
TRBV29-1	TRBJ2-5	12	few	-	CSVDQGEETQYF	TGCAGCGTTGACCAGGGTGAAGAGACCCAGTACTTC
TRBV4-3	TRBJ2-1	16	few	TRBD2	CASSVYTSGRANEQFF	TGCGCCAGCAGCGTCTATACTAGCGGGAGGGCCAATGAGCAGTTCTTC
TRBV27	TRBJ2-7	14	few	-	CASSLRGGSYEQYF	TGTGCCAGCAGTTTAAGGGGTGGGTCCTACGAGCAGTACTTC
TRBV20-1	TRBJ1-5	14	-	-	CSAEGRALNQPQHF	TGCAGTGCCGAGGGACGGGCACTGAATCAGCCCCAGCATTTT
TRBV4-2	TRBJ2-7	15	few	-	CASSLDWAGEGEQYF	TGTGCCAGCAGCCTAGATTGGGCAGGGGAGGGCGAGCAGTACTTC
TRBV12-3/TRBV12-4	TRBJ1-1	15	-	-	CASRAGPLLHTEAFF	TGTGCCAGCAGGGCCGGGCCCCTACTCCACACTGAAGCTTTCTTT
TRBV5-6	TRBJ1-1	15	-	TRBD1	CASSLKQGRGSEAFF	TGTGCCAGCAGCTTGAAACAGGGGAGGGGTTCTGAAGCTTTCTTT
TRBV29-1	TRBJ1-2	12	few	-	CSVEDGPYGYTF	TGCAGCGTTGAAGATGGGCCCTATGGCTACACCTTC
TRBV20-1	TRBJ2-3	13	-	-	CSVGAGGTDTQYF	TGCAGTGTCGGTGCAGGAGGTACAGATACGCAGTATTTT
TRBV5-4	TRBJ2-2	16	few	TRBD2	CASTFLAGVRTGELFF	TGTGCCAGCACATTCTTAGCGGGAGTACGCACCGGGGAGCTGTTTTTT
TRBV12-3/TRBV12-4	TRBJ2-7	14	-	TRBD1	CASSQKQGPYEQYF	TGTGCCAGCAGTCAAAAACAGGGGCCTTACGAGCAGTACTTC
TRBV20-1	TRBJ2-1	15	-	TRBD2	CSAAKLAGGYNEQFF	TGCAGTGCCGCAAAACTAGCGGGAGGCTACAATGAGCAGTTCTTC
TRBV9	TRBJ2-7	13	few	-	CASSSDTSYEQYF	TGTGCCAGCAGCTCGGACACCAGCTACGAGCAGTACTTC
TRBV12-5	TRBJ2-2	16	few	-	CASGLAPREDTGELFF	TGTGCTAGTGGTTTGGCCCCCAGGGAGGACACCGGGGAGCTGTTTTTT
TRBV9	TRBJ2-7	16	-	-	CASSQLTSGGPYEQYF	TGTGCCAGCTCACAACTTACGTCCGGGGGCCCCTACGAGCAGTACTTC
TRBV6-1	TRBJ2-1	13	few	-	CASSNTKGGEQFF	TGTGCCAGCAGCAACACCAAGGGAGGTGAGCAGTTCTTC
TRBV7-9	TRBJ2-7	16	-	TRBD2	CASTPPPRTSSYEQYF	TGTGCCAGCACCCCTCCCCCCCGGACTAGCAGCTACGAGCAGTACTTC
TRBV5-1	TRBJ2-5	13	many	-	CASSLAAGETQYF	TGTGCCAGCAGCTTAGCGGCCGGAGAGACCCAGTACTTC
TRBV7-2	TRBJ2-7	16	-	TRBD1	CASSLVGGTGWNEQYF	TGTGCCAGCAGCTTAGTGGGCGGGACAGGGTGGAACGAGCAGTACTTC
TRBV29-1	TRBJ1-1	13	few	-	CSVVATWGTEAFF	TGCAGCGTTGTGGCCACCTGGGGCACTGAAGCTTTCTTT
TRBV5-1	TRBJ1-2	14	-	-	CASSLDSLHYGYTF	TGCGCCAGCAGCTTGGACAGCCTACACTATGGCTACACCTTC
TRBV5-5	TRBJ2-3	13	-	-	CASSLVPPDTQYF	TGTGCCAGCAGCTTGGTCCCCCCAGATACGCAGTATTTT
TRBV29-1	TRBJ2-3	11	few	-	CSVRLADTQYF	TGCAGCGTGCGACTAGCAGATACGCAGTATTTT
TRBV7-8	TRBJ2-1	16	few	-	CASSLTGSGVMGEQFF	TGTGCCAGCAGCTTAACCGGGTCTGGGGTCATGGGTGAGCAGTTCTTC
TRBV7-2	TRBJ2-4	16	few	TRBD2	CASSLVGGSGGNIQYF	TGTGCCAGCAGCTTAGTTGGCGGGAGCGGGGGAAACATTCAGTACTTC
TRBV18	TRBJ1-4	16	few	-	CASSLDPPGAGEKLFF	TGTGCCAGCTCGCTTGACCCCCCCGGGGCAGGGGAAAAACTGTTTTTT
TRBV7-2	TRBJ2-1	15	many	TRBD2	CASSEGLAGGLEQFF	TGTGCCAGCAGCGAGGGACTAGCGGGAGGCTTAGAGCAGTTCTTC
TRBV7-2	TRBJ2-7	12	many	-	CASSLTSHEQYF	TGTGCCAGCAGCTTAACGTCCCACGAGCAGTACTTC
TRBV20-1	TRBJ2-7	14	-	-	CSARDQNAVYEQYF	TGCAGTGCTAGAGATCAAAACGCCGTCTACGAGCAGTACTTC
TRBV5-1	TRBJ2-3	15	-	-	CASSPIAASTDTQYF	TGCGCCAGCAGCCCCATAGCGGCTAGCACAGATACGCAGTATTTT
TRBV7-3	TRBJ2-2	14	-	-	CASSPARDSGELFF	TGTGCCAGCAGCCCCGCACGTGATTCCGGGGAGCTGTTTTTT
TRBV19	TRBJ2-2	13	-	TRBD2	CASLAGGPGELFF	TGTGCCAGTTTAGCGGGAGGTCCCGGGGAGCTGTTTTTT
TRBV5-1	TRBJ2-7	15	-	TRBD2	CASSLTSGGTYEQYF	TGCGCCAGCAGCTTGACTAGCGGGGGTACCTACGAGCAGTACTTC
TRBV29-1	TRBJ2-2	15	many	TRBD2	CSVVGLHGGTGELFF	TGCAGCGTTGTGGGACTACACGGGGGGACCGGGGAGCTGTTTTTT
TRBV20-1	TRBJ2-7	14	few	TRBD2	CSAASGSQSYEQYF	TGCAGTGCTGCTAGCGGGAGTCAATCCTACGAGCAGTACTTC
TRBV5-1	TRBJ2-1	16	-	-	CASSLGRLSSYNEQFF	TGCGCCAGCAGCTTGGGCCGCTTGAGCTCCTACAATGAGCAGTTCTTC